A single T cell receptor beta chain is shown here with its context. No antigen is known for it. Deletions cut 1 base from V and 0 bases from J, with 18 bases between. Germline CDR1 SQVTM, CDR2 ANQGSEA. This CDR3 is 17 amino acids long. Time point of the sample: newly diagnosed GD, antithyroid drugs for less than 3 months. The authors made the TCR library using RNA they extracted from PBMCs. The data are from a study of regulatory T cells in long-lasting Graves disease. Study-wide results and caveats: Newly diagnosed Graves' patients had higher TCR diversity than persistent ones.

iRepertoire HTBI primers and Arm-PCR of CDR3 regions built TCR beta libraries. A single record per CDR3 protein comes from TCRdb applying MiXCR to the multiplex PCR reads. This sample has approximately 360,000 distinct CDR3 sequences, with about an eighth found just once. These data were also filed under a second study, of T cells in Graves' hyperthyroidism and ophthalmopathy. From that paper: The study enrolled patients aged 18 to 65 with newly diagnosed hyperthyroidism of under 2 months' duration. TCR CDR3 regions were first amplified by RT-PCR with HTBI primers.

This receptor was taken from a woman younger than 35 with Graves disease. The sample here was peripheral blood mononuclear cells (PBMCs), taken at new diagnosis, from a patient treated with antithyroid drugs. V gene TRBV29-1 combines with J gene TRBJ1-1, with a weak D call TRBD1 (5 bases). This CDR3 is CSVEGGTNRRLNTEAFF. DNA of the CDR3: TGCAGCGTTGAAGGGGGCACAAACCGCCGCTTGAACACTGAAGCTTTCTTT.